These T cell receptor beta chains were read from a single sample in a study of blood T cell repertoires in COVID-19. Clones were sequenced by immunoSEQ multiplex PCR, and TCRdb holds only the in-frame ones, with some missing. The sample yields roughly 210,000 clones, about 88% seen once. Sequenced input: peripheral blood. The receptors shown here come from a man in his 70s with acute or convalescent COVID-19. The CDR3 runs from the conserved cysteine through the conserved F or W.

v_gene	j_gene	CDR3aa
TRBV28	TRBJ1-2	CASSEIRAGPRKGYTF
TRBV19	TRBJ2-1	CASSVDRGVLAYNEQFF
TRBV19	TRBJ2-7	CASSIGGGGKHEQYF
TRBV6-2/TRBV6-3	TRBJ2-7	CASSRMRLAGHEQYF
TRBV5-1	TRBJ1-6	CASSLSWTGVNSPLHF
TRBV5-1	TRBJ2-7	CASSLEGLSYEQYF
TRBV5-4	TRBJ1-2	CASSYDGPGGYGYTF
TRBV10-3	TRBJ2-2	CAISEGLAGNTGELFF
TRBV3-1/TRBV3-2	TRBJ2-5	CASSQDGAGSETQYF
TRBV3-1/TRBV3-2	TRBJ2-1	CASRLTSGSLHEQFF
TRBV10-3	TRBJ2-1	CATRGTREGYNEQFF
TRBV4-3	TRBJ2-7	CASSQEIPVLASYEQYF
TRBV7-9	TRBJ2-1	CASSQNLALQFSYNEQFF
TRBV27	TRBJ2-7	CASSRNRDRSYEQYF
TRBV6-5	TRBJ2-5	CASSYRERETQYF
TRBV14	TRBJ2-1	CASSQAPRDSQAYNEQFF
TRBV7-2	TRBJ1-3	CASSLSRSRNTIYF
TRBV29-1	TRBJ2-1	CSLDRGRNEQFF